This TCR beta chain derives from a study of CDR3 diversity in severe acne. TCRdb passed the PCR reads through MiXCR, listing each CDR3 protein once. The repertoire includes approximately 77,000 distinct CDR3 sequences, under 55% of them detected once, and roughly 10% sits in the top ten. Germline CDR1 reads SGHRS; CDR2 reads YFSETQ. The CDR3 extends over 14 residues, inclusive of both ends. Concerning this clonotype: The CDR3 does not end in the conserved phenylalanine or tryptophan, so this is likely a read error. The DNA is omitted, as the CDR3 cannot be located on it reliably, and the CDR3 follows TCRdb's listing.

The J gene is TRBJ2-7, the V gene TRBV5-1; the D call in the table, TRBD1, was not verified against the DNA. The sequenced sample consisted of blood. The TCR originated in a male donor with severe acne vulgaris. CDR3 amino acids: CASHTGQSSYEQCL.